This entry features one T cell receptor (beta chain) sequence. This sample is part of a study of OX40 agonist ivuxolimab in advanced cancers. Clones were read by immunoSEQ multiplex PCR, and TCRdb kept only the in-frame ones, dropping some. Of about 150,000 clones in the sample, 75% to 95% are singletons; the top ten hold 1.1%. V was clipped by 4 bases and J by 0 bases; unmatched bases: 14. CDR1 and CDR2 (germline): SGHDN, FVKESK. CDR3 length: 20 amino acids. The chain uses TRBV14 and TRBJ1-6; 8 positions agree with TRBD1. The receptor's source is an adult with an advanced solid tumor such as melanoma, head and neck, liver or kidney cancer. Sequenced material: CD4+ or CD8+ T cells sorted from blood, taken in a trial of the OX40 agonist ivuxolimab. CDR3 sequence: CASSPLSGQGQSSYNSPLHF. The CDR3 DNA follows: TGTGCCAGCAGCCCCTTAAGTGGACAGGGTCAGAGCTCCTATAATTCACCCCTCCACTTT.